This is a list of T cell receptor beta chains from one sample in a study of shared clonotypes between healthy human individuals. Data came from immunoSEQ multiplex PCR; TCRdb stores just in-frame clones and leaves some out. The data contain about 2,200,000 clones, about 92% of them singletons. The sequencing input was naive CD8+ T cells from PBMCs. The receptors stem from a man younger than 35 in good health. Some clones in this sample may be carry-over from other donors' samples. Both conserved end residues are part of each CDR3. The order of the fields is D gene, J gene, CDR3 length, clone size, V gene, CDR3 protein, CDR3 DNA. D genes are given only for firm matches. Where a row states a size, it is once, few, many or the class of an expanded clone; other rows omit it.

.,TRBJ2-1,15,.,TRBV6-5,CASSSGRVSYNEQFF,TGTGCCAGCAGTTCGGGCAGGGTCTCCTACAATGAGCAGTTCTTC
TRBD1,TRBJ2-7,14,.,TRBV28,CASRETGGRGEQYF,TGTGCCAGCAGAGAGACAGGGGGCCGGGGGGAGCAGTACTTC
.,TRBJ2-7,13,.,TRBV10-3,CAILPDGAYEQYF,TGTGCGATCCTCCCAGACGGGGCCTACGAGCAGTACTTC
TRBD1,TRBJ1-3,13,.,TRBV6-1,CAKGTGLGNTIYF,TGTGCTAAGGGGACAGGGCTAGGAAACACCATATATTTT
.,TRBJ2-7,16,.,TRBV7-6,CASSPPGPGRNYEQYF,TGTGCCAGCAGCCCCCCAGGGCCGGGACGCAACTACGAGCAGTACTTC
.,TRBJ1-5,16,.,TRBV6-1,CASSGGQSRGNQPQHF,TGTGCCAGCAGTGGCGGACAGTCTCGGGGCAATCAGCCCCAGCATTTT
.,TRBJ2-7,15,.,TRBV4-3,CASSQDRDPPWEQYF,TGCGCCAGCAGCCAAGACCGGGACCCCCCTTGGGAGCAGTACTTC
.,TRBJ2-7,14,.,TRBV2,CASSWGDSSYEQYF,TGTGCCAGCAGTTGGGGGGACAGCTCCTACGAGCAGTACTTC
TRBD1,TRBJ1-2,13,.,TRBV6-5,CASSWTGGEGYTF,TGTGCCAGCAGTTGGACAGGGGGAGAAGGCTACACCTTC
.,TRBJ1-5,16,.,TRBV7-8,CASSLGMGDLMWPQHF,TGTGCCAGCAGCTTAGGAATGGGAGACCTAATGTGGCCCCAGCATTTT
TRBD2,TRBJ2-7,15,.,TRBV4-2,CASSQDRTSGYEQYF,TGTGCCAGCAGCCAAGATCGCACTAGCGGCTACGAGCAGTACTTC
.,TRBJ2-3,18,.,TRBV7-2,CASSFPRLVGSSTDTQYF,TGTGCCAGCAGCTTCCCCCGTCTTGTCGGGAGCAGCACAGATACGCAGTATTTT
.,TRBJ1-2,14,.,TRBV30,CAWTGPMVEGGYTF,TGTGCCTGGACGGGCCCTATGGTGGAGGGTGGCTACACCTTC
.,TRBJ1-5,16,.,TRBV28,CASSTDFEEHHQPQHF,TGTGCCAGCAGCACAGATTTCGAGGAGCACCATCAGCCCCAGCATTTT
.,TRBJ2-3,12,.,TRBV28,CASSHDPDTQYF,TGTGCCAGCAGCCATGATCCAGATACGCAGTATTTT
.,TRBJ2-5,11,once,TRBV7-8,CASSLGATQYF,TGTGCCAGCAGCTTAGGTGCGACCCAGTACTTC
.,TRBJ2-6,16,.,TRBV27,CASSLSPGSGANVLTF,TGTGCCAGCAGTTTATCGCCAGGGTCTGGGGCCAACGTCCTGACTTTC
TRBD1,TRBJ2-5,15,.,TRBV11-2,CASSSPGQGRETQYF,TGTGCCAGCAGCTCACCGGGACAGGGTAGGGAGACCCAGTACTTC
TRBD2,TRBJ2-7,18,.,TRBV28,CASSLQTRLAGELYEQYF,TGTGCCAGCAGTTTACAAACCCGACTAGCGGGAGAGCTCTACGAGCAGTACTTC